This T cell receptor beta chain stems from a study of blood T cell repertoires in COVID-19. The overall study: Spain, Italy and the United States supplied samples that represented acute and convalescent COVID-19. The analysed material was cDNA or gDNA that came from T cells, B-cell-depleted T cells, or PBMCs.

Authors' processing steps: Nucleated cell counts were estimated from reference gene primer amplification. Assay: immunoSEQ multiplex PCR; the TCRdb copy retains only in-frame clones and omits some. The V and J calls and clone size were taken over from that table, and D and trimming were inferred from the DNA. This table has some 150,000 clones, more than 80% appearing once. CDR3 size: 14 residues. Looked up from germline, CDR1 is MNHEY and CDR2 is SVGAGI. V was clipped by 6 bases and J by 8 bases, with 16 bases between them. This TCR came from a man aged 55 to 69 with acute or convalescent COVID-19. This chain links TRBV6-5 with TRBJ1-4; D is unclear. Sequencing was carried out using peripheral blood. CDR3: CASSPSRGREKLFF. CDR3 sequence (DNA): TGTGCCAGCAGCCCGTCTCGCGGAAGGGAAAAACTGTTTTTT.